This T cell receptor beta chain was recovered during a study of human T cells and chemical hapten exposure. Findings and caveats of the study: TCRs above 1 in 1000 frequency did not change with DPC sensitization.

Time point meaning: pre-sensitization, week 0. Sample treatment: therapeutic diphenylcyclopropenone sensitization with weekly scalp DPC. Prior to each patch test being applied, blood was drawn. CDR1 and CDR2 from the germline V gene are SGDLS and YYNGEE. Trimming took 0 bases from V and 8 from J, leaving 8 bases between them. The CDR3 contains 12 residues. TCRdb re-called the RACE reads through MiXCR, storing one row per CDR3 protein. Of 250,000 or so distinct CDR3 sequences listed, roughly 7.7% are singletons. A note on this clonotype: The antigen is unknown.

V is TRBV9 and J is TRBJ1-1; no clear D gene. This receptor was obtained from a man aged 18 to 35 with alopecia areata. Some clones in this sample may be carry-over from other donors' samples. The sample consisted of whole blood, taken in connection with sensitization to the hapten diphenylcyclopropenone (DPC). Written as DNA, the CDR3 is TGTGCCAGCAGCGTAGTGGGCCAAGAAGCTTTCTTT. It is translated as CASSVVGQEAFF.